Listed below are T cell receptor beta chains from one sample, sequenced in a study of beta chain features in type 1 diabetes. Sequencing used immunoSEQ multiplex PCR; TCRdb keeps in-frame clones, though not all of them. Of fewer than 400,000 clones detected, 8% appear once; the ten largest clones hold under 0.5%. The source material was central memory CD4+ T cells from blood. These receptors were collected from a woman under 30 in good health. CDR3s include the opening cysteine and the closing phenylalanine or tryptophan. D genes are given only for firm matches. Rows may omit the clone size; those that give it use once, few, many or a size class.

>18|NA|TRBJ1-2|TRBD1|TRBV7-2
CASSLSLSGTGVSYGYTF
TGTGCCAGCAGCTTAAGTTTGAGCGGGACAGGGGTTTCCTATGGCTACACCTTC
>12|few|TRBJ2-7|NA|TRBV9
CASSATGYEQYF
TGTGCCAGCAGCGCAACAGGCTACGAGCAGTACTTC
>13|many|TRBJ1-2|TRBD1|TRBV28
CASRTGGTYGYTF
TGTGCCAGCAGGACAGGGGGGACCTATGGCTACACCTTC
>15|few|TRBJ2-3|NA|TRBV7-9
CASSLTGNMPDTQYF
TGTGCCAGCAGCTTAACGGGGAACATGCCAGATACGCAGTATTTT
>13|NA|TRBJ2-1|NA|TRBV15
CATSRGVVNEQFF
TGTGCCACCAGCAGAGGGGTAGTCAATGAGCAGTTCTTC
>13|many|TRBJ2-7|TRBD1|TRBV13
CASSLGTGREQYF
TGTGCCAGCAGCCTCGGGACAGGGCGCGAGCAGTACTTC
>12|NA|TRBJ1-2|NA|TRBV5-6
CASSLEGDGYTF
TGTGCCAGCAGCTTGGAAGGGGACGGCTACACCTTC
>15|once|TRBJ2-5|NA|TRBV7-2
CASSPNPGGLETQYF
TGTGCCAGCAGCCCGAACCCCGGGGGTTTGGAGACCCAGTACTTC
>14|few|TRBJ2-7|NA|TRBV27
CASSQNEGDYEQYF
TGTGCCAGCAGTCAAAATGAAGGGGACTACGAGCAGTACTTC
>14|few|TRBJ2-7|NA|TRBV23-1
CASTHHRGRGGEYF
TGCGCCAGCACCCACCACAGGGGGCGCGGGGGGGAGTACTTC
>13|many|TRBJ1-1|NA|TRBV4-3
CASSQGQNTEAFF
TGCGCCAGCAGCCAAGGACAGAACACTGAAGCTTTCTTT
>15|NA|TRBJ1-1|NA|TRBV7-3
CASSLLTAVNTEAFF
TGTGCCAGCAGCTTATTGACAGCCGTGAACACTGAAGCTTTCTTT
>20|NA|TRBJ2-1|NA|TRBV14
CASSQGPTSSAFSSYNEQFF
TGTGCCAGCAGCCAAGGACCGACTAGTTCGGCCTTTAGCTCCTACAATGAGCAGTTCTTC
>15|many|TRBJ2-1|NA|TRBV6-5
CASSYRDSSYNEQFF
TGTGCCAGCAGTTACCGGGACTCATCCTACAATGAGCAGTTCTTC
>15|NA|TRBJ2-5|NA|TRBV4-2
CASSQDGTTQETQYF
TGTGCCAGCAGCCAAGATGGGACAACACAAGAGACCCAGTACTTC
>17|NA|TRBJ2-3|NA|TRBV5-4
CASSLGPPMGGTDTQYF
TGTGCCAGCAGCTTGGGGCCGCCAATGGGTGGCACAGATACGCAGTATTTT
>14|few|TRBJ2-3|TRBD2|TRBV2
CASTTSGKTDTQYF
TGTGCCAGTACGACTAGCGGGAAAACAGATACGCAGTATTTT
>14|NA|TRBJ1-5|NA|TRBV28
CASSPRTGNQPQHF
TGTGCCAGCAGTCCCCGTACGGGGAATCAGCCCCAGCATTTT
>15|few|TRBJ1-4|NA|TRBV7-2
CASSLVGPQDEKLFF
TGTGCCAGCAGCTTAGTGGGCCCACAGGATGAAAAACTGTTTTTT
>16|few|TRBJ2-7|TRBD1|TRBV5-6
CASSFRERQGIKEQYF
TGTGCCAGCAGCTTCCGTGAGAGACAGGGTATCAAGGAGCAGTACTTC
>12|many|TRBJ2-1|NA|TRBV27
CASLNTGNEQFF
TGTGCCAGCCTGAATACAGGGAATGAGCAGTTCTTC
>17|NA|TRBJ2-1|NA|TRBV10-3
CAISESRGALIDNEQFF
TGTGCCATCAGTGAGTCTAGGGGGGCCTTAATAGACAATGAGCAGTTCTTC
>14|few|TRBJ2-5|NA|TRBV7-9
CASSPGTLQETQYF
TGTGCCAGCAGCCCCGGGACCCTACAAGAGACCCAGTACTTC
>14|NA|TRBJ2-3|NA|TRBV7-2
CASSLVWGADTQYF
TGTGCCAGCAGCTTAGTGTGGGGGGCAGATACGCAGTATTTT
>14|NA|TRBJ1-2|NA|TRBV9
CASSPSGGSYGYTF
TGTGCCAGCAGCCCCTCGGGGGGAAGCTATGGCTACACCTTC
>17|many|TRBJ2-6|TRBD1|TRBV5-5
CASSRGQGRSGANVLTF
TGTGCCAGCAGCCGGGGACAGGGCCGCTCTGGGGCCAACGTCCTGACTTTC
>16|few|TRBJ2-2|TRBD1|TRBV5-1
CASSSRTGLNTGELFF
TGCGCCAGCAGCTCTAGGACAGGGTTGAACACCGGGGAGCTGTTTTTT
>15|NA|TRBJ1-5|NA|TRBV28
CASSSWTVPNQPQHF
TGTGCCAGCAGTTCTTGGACAGTCCCCAATCAGCCCCAGCATTTT
>13|NA|TRBJ2-7|NA|TRBV27
CASSSMTQYEQYF
TGTGCCAGCAGTTCAATGACGCAGTACGAGCAGTACTTC
>14|NA|TRBJ1-1|TRBD1|TRBV6-5
CASSYSGRQGEAFF
TGTGCCAGCAGTTACTCGGGTCGACAGGGTGAAGCTTTCTTT
>14|NA|TRBJ2-1|TRBD2|TRBV11-1
CASRLGRGFGEQFF
TGTGCCAGCAGGTTAGGGAGGGGTTTTGGCGAGCAGTTCTTC
>13|NA|TRBJ2-5|NA|TRBV2
CASSRETGETQYF
TGTGCCAGCTCGAGGGAAACGGGAGAGACCCAGTACTTC
>16|few|TRBJ2-2|TRBD2|TRBV6-6
CASSLQASGKTGELFF
TGTGCCAGCAGCCTTCAGGCTAGCGGGAAGACCGGGGAGCTGTTTTTT
>15|few|TRBJ2-3|NA|TRBV27
CASSRSLLGTDTQYF
TGTGCCAGCTCACGGTCGCTTCTGGGCACAGATACGCAGTATTTT
>15|NA|TRBJ2-3|NA|TRBV9
CASSVATGFTDTQYF
TGTGCCAGCAGCGTAGCCACCGGGTTCACAGATACGCAGTATTTT
>12|few|TRBJ2-7|NA|TRBV7-9
CASSPPEPEQYF
TGTGCCAGCAGCCCGCCAGAACCCGAGCAGTACTTC
>15|few|TRBJ1-2|TRBD1|TRBV2
CASSLGYRGFDGYTF
TGTGCCAGCAGCTTAGGTTACAGGGGGTTCGATGGCTACACCTTC
>13|few|TRBJ1-5|TRBD1|TRBV2
CASNGQEYQPQHF
TGTGCCAGCAACGGACAGGAATATCAGCCCCAGCATTTT
>15|NA|TRBJ2-1|TRBD2|TRBV2
CASNILGTSGTEQFF
TGTGCCAGCAACATCCTCGGGACTAGCGGTACTGAGCAGTTCTTC
>15|few|TRBJ1-5|TRBD1|TRBV10-3
CAISQGQGGNQPQHF
TGTGCCATCAGCCAAGGACAGGGAGGCAATCAGCCCCAGCATTTT
>17|NA|TRBJ2-2|TRBD2|TRBV4-3
CASSQFLAGVGTGELFF
TGCGCCAGCAGCCAATTTCTAGCGGGAGTAGGGACCGGGGAGCTGTTTTTT
>17|NA|TRBJ2-6|NA|TRBV15
CATSRAQGLTGANVLTF
TGTGCCACCAGCAGAGCGCAGGGGTTGACTGGGGCCAACGTCCTGACTTTC
>15|NA|TRBJ2-7|NA|TRBV2
CASSGSGALGIEQYF
TGTGCCAGCAGTGGGTCCGGGGCCCTCGGGATCGAGCAGTACTTC
>13|NA|TRBJ1-2|NA|TRBV27
CASSQQGDYGYTF
TGTGCCAGCAGTCAACAGGGCGACTATGGCTACACCTTC
>16|NA|TRBJ2-1|TRBD2|TRBV7-2
CASSLWGTRVYNEQFF
TGTGCCAGCAGCTTATGGGGGACTAGAGTCTACAATGAGCAGTTCTTC
>16|few|TRBJ2-6|NA|TRBV15
CATSRAGRTGANVLTF
TGTGCCACCAGCAGAGCGGGCAGAACTGGGGCCAACGTCCTGACTTTC
>17|few|TRBJ2-1|TRBD2|TRBV4-2
CASSQESSGRSYNEQFF
TGTGCCAGCAGCCAAGAGTCTAGCGGGAGGTCCTACAATGAGCAGTTCTTC
>13|few|TRBJ2-1|NA|TRBV6-1
CASSLQGTNEQFF
TGTGCCAGCAGCCTACAGGGCACTAATGAGCAGTTCTTC
>13|few|TRBJ2-2|TRBD1|TRBV5-1
CASSPQGAGELFF
TGCGCCAGCAGCCCACAGGGGGCCGGGGAGCTGTTTTTT
>15|NA|TRBJ2-1|TRBD1|TRBV7-2
CASSPRTGNYNEQFF
TGTGCCAGCAGCCCTCGGACAGGGAACTACAATGAGCAGTTCTTC
>16|few|TRBJ2-7|TRBD2|TRBV15
CATSTLAGGPLGEQYF
TGTGCCACCAGCACCTTAGCGGGAGGGCCTTTGGGGGAGCAGTACTTC
>15|few|TRBJ1-1|NA|TRBV5-4
CASSSETGQGTEAFF
TGTGCCAGCAGCTCGGAGACAGGCCAAGGCACTGAAGCTTTCTTT
>13|NA|TRBJ1-5|TRBD1|TRBV19
CASSRQGRQPQHF
TGTGCCAGTAGCAGACAGGGACGGCAGCCCCAGCATTTT
>15|many|TRBJ2-5|NA|TRBV4-3
CASSQDLFRQETQYF
TGCGCCAGCAGCCAAGATCTTTTCCGACAAGAGACCCAGTACTTC
>18|few|TRBJ2-3|TRBD2|TRBV7-6
CASSSELGLVHLTDTQYF
TGTGCCAGCAGCTCCGAACTAGGACTAGTACACCTCACAGATACGCAGTATTTT